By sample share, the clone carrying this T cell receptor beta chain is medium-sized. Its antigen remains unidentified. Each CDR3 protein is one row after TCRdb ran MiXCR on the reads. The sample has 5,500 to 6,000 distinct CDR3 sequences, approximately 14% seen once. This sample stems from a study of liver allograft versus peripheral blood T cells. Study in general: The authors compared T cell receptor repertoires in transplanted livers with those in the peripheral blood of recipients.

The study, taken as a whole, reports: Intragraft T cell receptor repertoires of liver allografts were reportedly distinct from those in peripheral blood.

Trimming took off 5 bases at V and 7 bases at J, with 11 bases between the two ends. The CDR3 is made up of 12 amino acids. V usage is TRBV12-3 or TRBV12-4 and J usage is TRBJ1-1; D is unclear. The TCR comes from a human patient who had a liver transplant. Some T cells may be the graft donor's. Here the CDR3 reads CASSPRRLEAFF. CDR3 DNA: TGTGCCAGCAGTCCCCGACGGCTTGAAGCTTTCTTT.